Below are 23 T cell receptor beta chains sequenced from a single sample in a study of blood T cell repertoires in COVID-19. The data were produced by immunoSEQ multiplex PCR, yet TCRdb's version contains in-frame clones alone and is incomplete. The sample carries a few hundred thousand clones, over 75% recorded once. Source material: PBMCs or T cells enriched from blood (not recorded which). The source of these receptors is a woman under 30 who had recovered from COVID-19.

This chain links TRBV19 with TRBJ1-6, with D unresolved. Trimming pared 0 bases from V and 7 bases from J, leaving 7 bases between. Germline assignment: CDR1 LNHDA and CDR2 SQIVND (reference sequence). The CDR3 runs to 14 residues. CDR3 sequence reads: CASSIDRSNSPLHF. The CDR3 bases are TGTGCCAGTAGTATAGACAGGTCAAATTCACCCCTCCACTTT.

The chain couples TRBV28 to TRBJ2-1; 9 bases are a match to TRBD2. After removal of 6 bases from V and 0 bases from J, the junction contained 6 bases not matched to a gene. Looked up from germline, CDR1 is MDHEN and CDR2 is SYDVKM. The CDR3 extends over 16 amino acids. CDR3 amino acids: CASSLGLAFSYNEQFF. In DNA, the CDR3 is TGTGCCAGCAGCCTAGGACTAGCGTTCTCCTACAATGAGCAGTTCTTC.

The genes are TRBV27 and TRBJ1-5; 8 bases are shared with TRBD1. V lost 5 bases, J lost 2 bases, and 2 bases stayed unmatched. The germline CDR1 and CDR2 sequences are MNHEY and SMNVEV (reference sequence). The CDR3 spans 14 residues. The chain's CDR3 is CASSQTGGNQPQHF. The CDR3 nucleotides are TGTGCCAGCAGTCAGACAGGGGGCAATCAGCCCCAGCATTTT.

The chain joins TRBV27 to TRBJ2-2; D remains unclear. The V gene's germline CDR1 is MNHEY and CDR2 SMNVEV (reference sequence). This CDR3 is built from 12 residues. The V end was cut by 3 bases, the J end by 6 bases, with 5 bases between. The CDR3, as DNA: TGTGCCAGCAGTTTCGGTCCCGGGGAGCTGTTTTTT. This sequence encodes CASSFGPGELFF.

V gene TRBV2 combines with J gene TRBJ2-6, with D maybe TRBD2 (6 bases). V was trimmed by 10 bases and J by 0 bases, leaving 19 bases between them. CDR3 length: 17 amino acids. Germline V gene sequence: CDR1 SNHLY, CDR2 FYNNEI. The CDR3 region has the DNA TGTGCCACCCCCAGGGAGGCCGGGAACTCTGGGGCCAACGTCCTGACTTTC. Residues: CATPREAGNSGANVLTF.

The chain couples TRBV14 to TRBJ2-5; weak D call: TRBD2 (5 bases). CDR3 length equals 15 residues. Germline CDR1 reads SGHDN; CDR2 reads FVKESK. Trimming cost V 4 bases and J 7 bases, with 19 bases left between them. CDR3: CASSPGLTRNPTQYF. The CDR3 bases are TGTGCCAGCAGCCCCGGACTCACCAGGAATCCGACCCAGTACTTC.

This chain links TRBV15 with TRBJ2-5; 7 bases line up with TRBD1. CDR3 length: 16 residues. The junction had 11 bases not matched to a gene; V was cut back by 2 bases and J by 5 bases. Per the germline V gene, CDR1 is LNHNV and CDR2 is YYDKDF (reference sequence). The CDR3 DNA follows: TGTGCCACCAGCAGATGGACAGGAGCACCGGGGGAGACCCAGTACTTC. Protein sequence: CATSRWTGAPGETQYF.

In this sample, this clone turned up once. This sequence joins TRBV11-3 and TRBJ1-6; 12 bases align to TRBD1. Germline CDR1 reads SGHNT; CDR2 reads YENEEA. The CDR3 runs to 18 residues. V gave up 5 bases and J gave up 9 bases; unmatched junction bases: 14. The CDR3 protein is CASSRSGQGARRISPLHF. DNA for the CDR3: TGTGCCAGCAGCCGTTCGGGACAGGGGGCGCGTAGGATTTCACCCCTCCACTTT. The full variable domain, completed using reference TRBV11-3 and TRBJ1-6, is EAGVVQSPRYKIIEKKQPVAFWCNPISGHNTLYWYLQNLGQGPELLIRYENEEAVDDSQLPKDRFSAERLKGVDSTLKIQPAELGDSAVYLCASSRSGQGARRISPLHFGNGTRLTVT.

This clone was counted between two and nine times. The gene calls are TRBV10-3 and TRBJ2-2, with 7 bases aligning to TRBD1. The CDR3 has 16 residues. Germline CDR1 reads ENHRY; CDR2 reads SYGVKD. The trim removed 4 bases at V and 7 bases at J, leaving 12 bases unmatched. The CDR3 loop is CAISVDLRQGRGELFF. As DNA, the CDR3 is TGTGCCATCAGTGTCGACTTACGACAGGGACGCGGGGAGCTGTTTTTT.

The rearrangement uses TRBV4-1 and TRBJ1-2; the match to TRBD1 covers 9 bases. There are 15 residues in the CDR3. V was clipped by 4 bases and J by 0 bases; unmatched bases: 3. Germline CDR1 is MGHRA and CDR2 is YSYEKL. The CDR3 here is CASSLGQGANYGYTF. CDR3 bases: TGCGCCAGCAGCCTGGGACAGGGAGCTAACTATGGCTACACCTTC.

V gene TRBV18 combines with J gene TRBJ2-2; D perhaps matches TRBD1 (5 bases). CDR1 is KGHSH, CDR2 LQKENI, per germline. Trimming removed 5 bases from V and 1 base from J, with 8 bases in between. This CDR3 region has 14 residues. CDR3 nucleotides: TGTGCCAGCTCAGGGCAGGGGAACACCGGGGAGCTGTTTTTT. This sequence encodes CASSGQGNTGELFF.

The chain links TRBV5-1 to TRBJ2-2, with TRBD1 identical over 10 bases. Germline V CDR1 and CDR2: SGHRS, YFSETQ. Trimming removed 3 bases from V and 6 bases from J; junction bases left unmatched: 8. The CDR3 runs 16 residues. The DNA of the CDR3 is TGCGCCAGCAGCTCCGTGAGACAGGGGGCTGCCGGGGAGCTGTTTTTT. Protein sequence: CASSSVRQGAAGELFF. Looking up the rest from reference TRBV5-1 and TRBJ2-2 gives the full variable domain: KAGVTQTPRYLIKTRGQQVTLSCSPISGHRSVSWYQQTPGQGLQFLFEYFSETQRNKGNFPGRFSGRQFSNSRSEMNVSTLELGDSALYLCASSSVRQGAAGELFFGEGSRLTVL.

The chain combines TRBV9 with TRBJ1-2; D perhaps matches TRBD1 (5 bases). In germline, CDR1 is SGDLS, CDR2 YYNGEE. The CDR3 has 16 amino acids. With 0 bases removed from V and 7 bases from J, the gap between germline ends came to 19 bases. CDR3 region: CASSVAMGSGGVGYTF. The CDR3 coding sequence is TGTGCCAGCAGCGTAGCTATGGGCTCCGGGGGGGTTGGCTACACCTTC.

The chain is built from TRBV11-3 and TRBJ1-2; TRBD1 aligns across 7 bases. Trimming cost V 6 bases and J 8 bases; bases outside gene matches: 6. The germline V gene has CDR1 SGHNT and CDR2 YENEEA. CDR3 length: 12 residues. The CDR3 loop reads CASSQGGSGYTF. The CDR3 nucleotides are TGTGCCAGCAGTCAGGGGGGATCCGGCTACACCTTC.

The V and J genes are TRBV14 and TRBJ1-4; TRBD1 is a possible D gene (5 bases). V dropped 1 base and J dropped 8 bases, with 14 bases sitting between them. Germline CDR1 is SGHDN and CDR2 is FVKESK. The CDR3 spans 15 residues. CDR3 in DNA: TGTGCCAGCAGCCAAGTTCAGGGCTCGGAGGAAAAACTGTTTTTT. It yields the protein CASSQVQGSEEKLFF.

The chain is built from TRBV5-1 and TRBJ2-5; 9 nucleotides line up with TRBD2. V was clipped by 5 bases and J by 4 bases; unmatched bases: 6. In germline, CDR1 is SGHRS, CDR2 YFSETQ. The length of the CDR3 is 14 residues. The CDR3 DNA sequence: TGCGCCAGCAGAACAGCGGGGGGTGGAGAGACCCAGTACTTC. Protein: CASRTAGGGETQYF.

The rearrangement joins TRBV5-5 to TRBJ2-1, with 7 bases identical to TRBD1. The CDR3 runs to 16 residues. The V and J ends lost 4 bases and 5 bases, in that order; junction bases with no gene match: 12. Germline V gene data show CDR1 as SGHKS and CDR2 as YYEKEE (reference sequence). As DNA, the CDR3 is TGTGCCAGCAGCCCTGGTCTGGGACAGCAAAACAATGAGCAGTTCTTC. Translating it yields CASSPGLGQQNNEQFF. Full variable domain (rest looked up from reference TRBV5-5 and TRBJ2-1): DAGVTQSPTHLIKTRGQQVTLRCSPISGHKSVSWYQQVLGQGPQFIFQYYEKEERGRGNFPDRFSARQFPNYSSELNVNALLLGDSALYLCASSPGLGQQNNEQFFGPGTRLTVL.

The gene calls are TRBV21-1 and TRBJ1-6. TRBV21-1 represents a pseudogene. CDR3 size: 13 residues. The CDR3 sequence is CAIPVYYNSPLHF. The CDR3 nucleotides read TGTGCCATCCCGGTATACTATAATTCACCCCTCCACTTT.

The chain recombines TRBV28 with TRBJ1-1; D is undetermined. In germline, CDR1 is MDHEN, CDR2 SYDVKM. V lost 5 bases and J lost 6, with 10 bases in between. The CDR3 extends over 12 amino acids. The CDR3: CASSPRLAEAFF. CDR3 DNA sequence: TGTGCCAGCAGTCCACGACTGGCTGAAGCTTTCTTT. The full variable domain, completed using reference TRBV28 and TRBJ1-1, is DVKVTQSSRYLVKRTGEKVFLECVQDMDHENMFWYRQDPGLGLRLIYFSYDVKMKEKGDIPEGYSVSREKKERFSLILESASTNQTSMYLCASSPRLAEAFFGQGTRLTVV.

This clone was seen only once. V and J are TRBV11-3 and TRBJ1-6, with TRBD1 as a possible D gene (5 bases). The germline V gene encodes CDR1 SGHNT and CDR2 YENEEA. The length of the CDR3 is 12 residues. The V and J ends lost 3 bases and 10 bases respectively, with 7 bases between them. The CDR3 sequence: CASSFGGSPLHF. DNA of the CDR3: TGTGCCAGCAGCTTCGGGGGATCACCCCTCCACTTT.

The CDR3 loop is CASSPGLAGTGELFF. Written as DNA, the CDR3 is TGTGCCAGCAGCCCGGGACTAGCGGGCACCGGGGAGCTGTTTTTT. V is TRBV5-6 and J is TRBJ2-2; 12 nucleotides agree with TRBD2. This CDR3 spans 15 amino acids. Germline V gene sequence: CDR1 SGHDT, CDR2 YYEEEE. Trimming at V came to 4 bases and at J to 4 bases, leaving 2 bases not matched to a gene.

This clone was observed a handful of times. The chain has TRBV9 and TRBJ2-2, with D possibly TRBD1 on 6 matching bases. Per the germline V gene, CDR1 is SGDLS and CDR2 is YYNGEE. CDR3 size: 16 residues. Trimming left V 4 bases short and J 1 base short, with 14 bases between. The chain's CDR3 is CASSPGTFENTGELFF. CDR3 DNA sequence: TGTGCCAGCAGCCCCGGGACATTTGAGAACACCGGGGAGCTGTTTTTT.

This clone was observed a single time. This chain uses TRBV27 with TRBJ2-1, with TRBD2 matching over 10 bases. Looked up from germline, CDR1 is MNHEY and CDR2 is SMNVEV (reference sequence). V gave up 2 bases and J gave up 8 bases; unmatched junction bases: 15. This CDR3 has 18 amino acids. Here the CDR3 DNA reads TGTGCCAGCAGTTTAAAGGGAGTGGGGCTAGCGGGGGTTTATGAGCAGTTCTTC. As protein: CASSLKGVGLAGVYEQFF.